Listed here are 17 T cell receptor beta chains from one sample, sequenced in a study of blood T cell repertoires in COVID-19. The table came from immunoSEQ multiplex PCR; TCRdb's copy has only in-frame clones and leaves some out. The sample shows roughly 75,000 clones, 81% of them seen only once. The material sequenced was peripheral blood. Source of these receptors: a woman in her sixties or seventies with acute or convalescent COVID-19.

This chain connects TRBV2 to TRBJ2-1; 13 positions agree with TRBD2. Germline values: CDR1 SNHLY, CDR2 FYNNEI. CDR3 size: 18 residues. Trimming cost V 6 bases and J 4 bases; bases outside gene matches: 12. This CDR3 is CASRDRWTSGSQYNEQFF. The CDR3 nucleotides are TGTGCCAGCAGAGACCGTTGGACTAGCGGGAGTCAGTACAATGAGCAGTTCTTC.

The chain employs TRBV7-2 and TRBJ2-1; D is unclear. Germline CDR1 is SGHTA and CDR2 is FQGNSA. Trimming cost V 1 base and J 8 bases, with 12 bases left between them. The CDR3 extends over 14 amino acids. CDR3 sequence reads: CASSLELDFHEQFF. The CDR3 DNA follows: TGTGCCAGCAGCTTAGAGCTAGATTTCCATGAGCAGTTCTTC.

The rearrangement links TRBV10-3 to TRBJ2-2, with 9 nucleotides matching TRBD2. The CDR3 runs to 15 residues. CDR1 ENHRY and CDR2 SYGVKD come from the germline V gene. The J segment lost 6 bases and the V segment lost 7 bases, leaving 9 bases of the junction unmatched. The CDR3 coding sequence is TGTGCCATCACCCCGTTAGCGGGAGAAGCCGGGGAGCTGTTTTTT. This sequence encodes CAITPLAGEAGELFF.

Notes on this clone: This sample includes further DNA sequences coding for the same CDR3. The CDR3 is CASSLGGPYEQYF. DNA of the CDR3: TGTGCCAGCAGCTTGGGAGGCCCCTACGAGCAGTACTTC. The rearrangement uses TRBV7-9 and TRBJ2-7; perhaps TRBD2 as D (6 bases). V was pared by 3 bases and J by 2 bases, with 8 bases between. The length of the CDR3 is 13 residues. Germline values: CDR1 SEHNR, CDR2 FQNEAQ (reference sequence).

The count of this clone is one. This chain connects TRBV12-3 or TRBV12-4 to TRBJ1-2; D uncertain. The CDR3 loop spans 10 amino acids. Between the trimmed V and J ends, which lost 3 bases and 7 bases, there was a span of 3 bases. CDR3 in amino acids: CASSFRGYTF. The CDR3 DNA sequence: TGTGCCAGCAGTTTTCGTGGCTACACCTTC.

A remark on this clone: One end of the junction does not line up with germline, which may come from a read error. The gene calls are TRBV4-1 and TRBJ2-3; TRBD2 matches at 8 bases. CDR1 is MGHRA, CDR2 YSYEKL, per germline. The CDR3 sequence is 17 residues long. The CDR3 is CARSRQPRGGYTDTQYF. The CDR3 DNA sequence: TGCGCCCGCAGCCGACAGCCCCGGGGGGGTTACACAGATACGCAGTATTTT.

J is TRBJ2-2 and V is TRBV9, with D maybe TRBD1 (5 bases). The CDR3 extends over 15 amino acids. The germline V gene encodes CDR1 SGDLS and CDR2 YYNGEE. Trimming removed 0 bases at V and 7 bases at J, with 13 bases between. The CDR3 sequence: CASSVALQGVGELFF. The CDR3 bases are TGTGCCAGCAGCGTAGCTCTGCAAGGGGTCGGGGAGCTGTTTTTT.

The gene calls are TRBV7-2 and TRBJ2-3; TRBD2 matches 7 bases. V was clipped by 5 bases and J by 2 bases; unmatched bases: 13. Germline V CDR1 and CDR2: SGHTA, FQGNSA. The CDR3 consists of 17 residues. DNA for the CDR3: TGTGCCAGCAGCGCGTATAGCGGGTCCCCTAACACAGATACGCAGTATTTT. It codes for CASSAYSGSPNTDTQYF.

The gene calls are TRBV18 and TRBJ2-3, with TRBD2 as a possible D gene (5 bases). This CDR3 is 13 amino acids long. The germline V gene has CDR1 KGHSH and CDR2 LQKENI. Trimming shortened V by 3 bases and J by 6 bases, and 10 bases separated the two germline ends. The DNA of the CDR3 is TGTGCCAGCTCACCCCCCGGAGGCGATACGCAGTATTTT. Its translation is CASSPPGGDTQYF.

The chain recombines TRBV11-2 with TRBJ2-7; 9 bases align to TRBD1. From germline, CDR1 is SGHAT and CDR2 FQNNGV. The V segment lost 0 bases and the J segment 2 bases; nucleotides outside the gene matches: 5. There are 16 residues in the CDR3. As DNA, the CDR3 is TGTGCCAGCAGCTTAGACGGGACAGGGACTACCTACGAGCAGTACTTC. Its translation is CASSLDGTGTTYEQYF.

The count of this clone is one. The chain couples TRBV12-3 or TRBV12-4 to TRBJ1-4; possible D gene TRBD1, 5 bases. CDR3 size: 13 residues. With 6 bases removed from V and 11 bases from J, the gap between germline ends came to 16 bases. CDR3 amino acids: CASSPEGAAKLFF. The CDR3 nucleotides are TGTGCCAGCAGCCCAGAAGGGGCAGCTAAACTGTTTTTT.

This clone was counted once. The V gene is TRBV4-3, the J gene TRBJ1-4, with no clear D. Trimming cost V 1 base and J 2 bases, with 8 bases left between them. CDR1 LGHNA and CDR2 YSLEER come from the germline V gene. The CDR3 loop spans 15 amino acids. The CDR3 loop reads CASSQGGETNEKLFF. Here the CDR3 DNA reads TGCGCCAGCAGCCAAGGTGGAGAGACTAATGAAAAACTGTTTTTT.

The V and J genes are TRBV28 and TRBJ1-6, with D perhaps TRBD1 (6 bases). The CDR3 length is 14 residues. The V gene lost 6 bases and the J gene lost 10 bases, with 16 bases spanning the gap. Germline V lookup: CDR1 MDHEN, CDR2 SYDVKM. In DNA, the CDR3 is TGTGCCAGCAGGTCGACAGGCGGACCCTCACCCCTCCACTTT. Its protein product is CASRSTGGPSPLHF.

CDR3 protein: CASSLRTDWDEQFF. The CDR3 DNA follows: TGTGCCAGCAGCCTCCGGACAGATTGGGATGAGCAGTTCTTC. The V and J genes are TRBV7-3 and TRBJ2-1; tentative D call: TRBD1 (6 bases). This CDR3 spans 14 amino acids. V lost 5 bases, J lost 8 bases, and 16 bases lay in between. Germline lookup yields CDR1 SGHTA and CDR2 FQGTGA.

The V gene is TRBV19, the J gene TRBJ2-3, with 9 bases fitting TRBD1. J gave up 2 bases and V 4 bases, and 4 bases lay outside the gene matches. Germline CDR1 is LNHDA and CDR2 is SQIVND (reference sequence). The CDR3 covers 15 residues. CDR3 coding DNA: TGTGCCAGTAGTACACAGGGGGCAACCACAGATACGCAGTATTTT. Protein sequence: CASSTQGATTDTQYF.

The chain employs TRBV28 and TRBJ2-1, with a tentative D call TRBD1 (5 bases). The CDR3 contains 15 residues. Trimming took 4 bases from V and 4 from J, leaving 14 bases between them. CDR1 and CDR2 from the germline V gene are MDHEN and SYDVKM. CDR3 amino acids: CASSSGDRDYNEQFF. In DNA form, the CDR3 reads TGTGCCAGCAGTTCTGGAGACAGAGATTACAATGAGCAGTTCTTC.

This rearrangement joins TRBV12-3 or TRBV12-4 to TRBJ1-5; 8 positions agree with TRBD1. The trim removed 5 bases at V and 7 bases at J, leaving 4 bases unmatched. CDR3 length: 13 residues. As DNA, the CDR3 is TGTGCCAGCAGTCAAGACAGGGGCCAGCCCCAGCATTTT. As protein: CASSQDRGQPQHF.